Listed here is a single T cell receptor (beta chain). It lacks a known antigen. No base qualities exist here, and no much larger clone lies one base off it. This record belongs to a study of CD8+ T cells in alopecia areata (dated by TCRdb to between 2018 and 2020). At the level of the whole study: Treated patients were enrolled in an open-label pilot trial of oral tofacitinib, 5 to 10 mg twice daily, for moderate-to-severe alopecia areata. Patients received tofacitinib for 6 to 18 months and were then followed off drug for 6 months to check for delayed response and recurrence. In treated patients, disease severity was measured using the SALT score, which gives the percentage of scalp surface area affected. High-throughput TCRbeta sequencing was used to examine T cell clonal expansion in alopecia areata in both the C3H/HeJ mouse model and human patients. On the human side, TCRbeta sequencing was run on scalp tissue and on sorted CD4+ and CD8+ peripheral blood T cells from healthy controls and from alopecia areata patients with either patchy or totalis/universalis disease. Tofacitinib-treated patients had biopsies at baseline and at 4 and 24 weeks of treatment, with a later scalp biopsy in several patients. Scalp clonality was compared across normal scalp (n=4), patchy alopecia areata scalp (n=8), and alopecia totalis/universalis scalp (n=8). RNA was extracted with the PAXgene miRNA kit for fixed scalp, the miRNeasy kit for PBMCs, and the RNeasy kit for mouse skin. Amplification of TCRbeta CDR3 regions was done by immunoSEQ multiplex PCR using 35 Vbeta forward primers and 13 Jbeta reverse primers. Results and caveats for the whole study, not just this receptor: Scalp clonality and the number of expanded CD8+ clones among the top 100 scalp clones were significantly decreased by tofacitinib. Because the treated cohort was small and included a single nonresponder, larger studies are needed to assess links between baseline CD8+ expansion and response. During tofacitinib treatment, many expanded lesional clones stuck around in both scalp and blood, and this persistence may partly explain why relapse happens after treatment is stopped. Compared with normal scalp, lesional scalp, particularly in alopecia totalis/universalis, had higher clonality and more expanded CD8+ clones, which suggests antigenic drive. Unlike mouse skin, where gammadelta T cells dominate, normal human skin contains resident alphabeta T cells that get sequenced too, which complicates analysis of the scalp TCR repertoire. Shared TCR sequences between patients were less evident than in mice, which may be partly attributable to HLA diversity in the patient population.

Libraries were made using the immunoSEQ multiplex PCR assay. To provide template for TCR sequencing, every sample had RNA extracted and reverse transcribed into cDNA. First-strand cDNA was synthesized using SuperScript III with a 2:1 mix of oligo-dT and random hexamers. A synthetic immune receptor repertoire was used to gauge amplification bias, and whatever bias remained was removed computationally. Under the source paper's analysis protocol: Raw reads were preprocessed to remove errors, and CDR3 was defined according to IMGT conventions as the region from the conserved cysteine to phenylalanine. Clonality was computed by normalizing Shannon entropy by log2 of the number of productive unique TCRs and subtracting the result from 1. Whether scalp clones were CD4 or CD8 was inferred by matching scalp TCRbeta sequences against CD4 and CD8 repertoires sorted from blood. TCRdb carries this immuneACCESS record with in-frame sequences only. Its versions omit some clonotypes, under half of them owing to an unresolved V gene in the studies checked, with the rest unexplained. V and J calls plus clone size are reproduced from that table; the DNA served to infer D and trimming. Within this sample are fewer than 250,000 clones, with approximately 56% of them counted one time only. About 0.69% of the sample belongs to the ten largest clones.

The time point label corresponds to: 4 weeks on oral tofacitinib. What this sample's treatment or condition label stands for: oral pan-JAK inhibitor, 5-10 mg twice daily. Lesional scalp punch biopsies and peripheral blood were obtained from alopecia areata patients. PBMCs were isolated by density centrifugation and stained for CD3, CD4 and CD8, after which CD4+ and CD8+ T cells were sorted on a FACSAria. This sequence originates from a human donor with alopecia areata. Sequenced here: CD4+ T cells sorted from blood, sampled at week 4, from a patient treated with tofacitinib.

The CDR3 region reads CASSVGQGPYEQYF. The DNA sequence is as follows: TGTGCCAGCAGCGTGGGACAGGGTCCTTACGAGCAGTACTTC. Rearrangement joined TRBV9 to TRBJ2-7; 9 bases in between match TRBD1. Reading the germline V gene gives CDR1 SGDLS and CDR2 YYNGEE. The CDR3 sequence holds 14 residues, the cysteine and phenylalanine included. The only DNA kept is the CDR3, 42 bases in frame from the first base. V has 2 bases trimmed and J has 4 bases trimmed; junction bases matching no gene number 4.